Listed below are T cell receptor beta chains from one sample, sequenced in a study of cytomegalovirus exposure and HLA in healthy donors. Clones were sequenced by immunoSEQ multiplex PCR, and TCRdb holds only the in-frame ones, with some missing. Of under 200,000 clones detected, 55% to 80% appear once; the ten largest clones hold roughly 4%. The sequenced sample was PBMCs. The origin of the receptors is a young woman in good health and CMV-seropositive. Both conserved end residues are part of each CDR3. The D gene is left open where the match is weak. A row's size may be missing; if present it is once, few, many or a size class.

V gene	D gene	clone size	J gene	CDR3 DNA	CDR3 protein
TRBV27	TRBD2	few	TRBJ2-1	TGTGCCAGCAGTTTACAGCGGGATCCCTACAATGAGCAGTTCTTC	CASSLQRDPYNEQFF
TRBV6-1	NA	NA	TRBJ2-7	TGTGCCAGCAGTGCGGAAGGTGACAGAGCCTACGAGCAGTACTTC	CASSAEGDRAYEQYF
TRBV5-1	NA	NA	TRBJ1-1	TGCGCCAGCAGCTTGTGGGGGGGGCGGGGGAACACTGAAGCTTTCTTT	CASSLWGGRGNTEAFF
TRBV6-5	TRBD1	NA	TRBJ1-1	TGTGCCAGCAGTTACGGGAGACAGGGGAACACTGAAGCTTTCTTT	CASSYGRQGNTEAFF
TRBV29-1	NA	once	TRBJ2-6	TGCAGCGTCCTCCTGTCCCCCGGTAGCGCTGGGGCCAACGTCCTGACTTTC	CSVLLSPGSAGANVLTF
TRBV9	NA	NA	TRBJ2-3	TGTGCCAGCAGCGCGAGGGAAGATACGCAGTATTTT	CASSAREDTQYF
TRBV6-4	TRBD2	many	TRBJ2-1	TGTGCCAGCAGTGCGGCGGGGGACTCCTACAATGAGCAGTTCTTC	CASSAAGDSYNEQFF
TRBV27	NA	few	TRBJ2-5	TGTGCCAGCAGTTTCCGGGAGACCCAGTACTTC	CASSFRETQYF
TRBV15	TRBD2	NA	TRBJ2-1	TGTGCCACCAGCAGAGCTCAAGCGGGAGGGTACAATGAGCAGTTCTTC	CATSRAQAGGYNEQFF
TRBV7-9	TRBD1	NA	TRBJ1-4	TGTGCCAGCAGCGTAGACAGGGCTTGGAATGAAAAACTGTTTTTT	CASSVDRAWNEKLFF
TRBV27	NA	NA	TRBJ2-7	TGTGCCAGCAGTTCATATGAGGGTACGCCTAACGAGCAGTACTTC	CASSSYEGTPNEQYF